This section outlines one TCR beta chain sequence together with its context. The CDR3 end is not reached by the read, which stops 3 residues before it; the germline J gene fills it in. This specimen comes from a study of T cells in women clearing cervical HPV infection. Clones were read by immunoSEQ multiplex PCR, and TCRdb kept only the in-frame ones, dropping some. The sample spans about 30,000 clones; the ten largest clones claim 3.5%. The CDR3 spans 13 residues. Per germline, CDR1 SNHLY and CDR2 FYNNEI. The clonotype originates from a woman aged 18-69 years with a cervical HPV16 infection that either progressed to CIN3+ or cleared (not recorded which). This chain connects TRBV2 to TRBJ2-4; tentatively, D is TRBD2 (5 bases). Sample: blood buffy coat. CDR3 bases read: TGTGCCAGCAGTGTTCAGGTGGCGCGGGCT. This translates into CASSVQVARA. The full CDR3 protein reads CASSVQVARAQYF.